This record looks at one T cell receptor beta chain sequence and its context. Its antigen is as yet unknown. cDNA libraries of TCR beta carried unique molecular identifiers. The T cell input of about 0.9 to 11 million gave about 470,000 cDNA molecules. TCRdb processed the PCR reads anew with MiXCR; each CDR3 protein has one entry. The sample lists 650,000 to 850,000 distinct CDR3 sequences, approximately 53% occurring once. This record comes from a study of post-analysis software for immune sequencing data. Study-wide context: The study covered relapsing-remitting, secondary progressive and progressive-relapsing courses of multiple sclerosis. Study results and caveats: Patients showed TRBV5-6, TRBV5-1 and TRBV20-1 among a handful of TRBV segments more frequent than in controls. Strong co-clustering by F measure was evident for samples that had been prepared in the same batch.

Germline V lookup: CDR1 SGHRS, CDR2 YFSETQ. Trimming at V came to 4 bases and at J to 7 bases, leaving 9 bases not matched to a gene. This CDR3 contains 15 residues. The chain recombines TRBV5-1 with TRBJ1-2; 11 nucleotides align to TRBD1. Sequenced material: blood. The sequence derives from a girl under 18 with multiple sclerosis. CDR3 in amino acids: CASSALGQGARGYTF. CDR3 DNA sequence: TGCGCCAGCAGCGCTCTAGGACAGGGGGCGCGTGGCTACACCTTC.